This TCR beta chain appears in the sequencing data of a study of shared clonotypes between healthy human individuals. The wider study: Three CD4 naive, three CD4 memory, two CD8 naive and one CD8 memory plate were used per donor. Regarding the study as a whole: Naive CD4 clonotypes overlapped across a handful of donors at roughly 5%.

V was shortened by 3 bases and J by 2 bases, with 11 bases between the two germline ends. CDR1 is SNHLY, CDR2 FYNNEI, per germline. This CDR3 is 14 amino acids long. Libraries were prepared by immunoSEQ multiplex PCR; TCRdb keeps only in-frame clonotypes and omits some of them. The repertoire has more than 400,000 clones, 95% to 96% of them found once; the top ten carry about 0.064%. As regards this clone: Antigen specificity is unknown.

This sequence originates from a woman aged 25 to 45 in good health. This chain connects TRBV2 to TRBJ2-7, with a possible D match to TRBD2 (6 bases). The source material was naive CD4+ T cells sorted from blood. Subset reported: CD45RA+ positively selected. DNA for the CDR3: TGTGCCAGCAGTGATACTAGCTTTACCTACGAGCAGTACTTC. Protein sequence: CASSDTSFTYEQYF.